A single sample gave rise to the 5 T cell receptor beta chains below, sequenced in a study of T cell responses to AZD1222 COVID-19 vaccine. Here immunoSEQ multiplex PCR was the method, and the copy in TCRdb shows in-frame clones only, minus some. The data show about 130,000 clones, with more than 70% seen just once and about 10% held by the top ten. This specimen consisted of peripheral blood, obtained on day 0 of AZD1222 vaccination. Source of these receptors: an adult in good health.

The chain joins TRBV7-3 to TRBJ2-6, with 7 bases matching TRBD1. Germline trimming cut 4 bases from V and 0 bases from J; bases unmatched to any gene: 0. CDR3 size: 15 residues. Germline CDR1 and CDR2: SGHTA and FQGTGA. CDR3: CASSWDSSGANVLTF. CDR3 bases: TGTGCCAGCAGCTGGGACAGCTCTGGGGCCAACGTCCTGACTTTC.

This clone was counted a single time. The chain is built from TRBV19 and TRBJ2-7; no clear D. The CDR3 runs 11 residues. V lost 7 bases, J lost 4 bases, and 8 bases lay in between. Germline assignment: CDR1 LNHDA and CDR2 SQIVND (reference sequence). CDR3 in amino acids: CASNPRYEQYF. As DNA, the CDR3 is TGTGCCAGTAACCCCCGGTACGAGCAGTACTTC. The full variable domain, in which reference TRBV19 and TRBJ2-7 provide the parts outside the CDR3, is DGGITQSPKYLFRKEGQNVTLSCEQNLNHDAMYWYRQDPGQGLRLIYYSQIVNDFQKGDIAEGYSVSREKKESFPLTVTSAQKNPTAFYLCASNPRYEQYFGPGTRLTVT.

The gene calls are TRBV7-6 and TRBJ2-3; 7 nucleotides align to TRBD1. CDR3 length: 17 amino acids. Germline V gene lookup returns CDR1 SGHVS and CDR2 FNYEAQ. V gave up 4 bases and J gave up 0 bases; unmatched junction bases: 10. As DNA, the CDR3 is TGTGCCAGCAGCTCCGTGGGGACAGTGATTAGCACAGATACGCAGTATTTT. It is translated as CASSSVGTVISTDTQYF.

The chain recombines TRBV3-1 (or the pseudogene TRBV3-2) with TRBJ2-4; 7 bases align to TRBD2. With 5 bases clipped from V and 4 bases from J, the junction kept 5 bases outside the gene matches. CDR3 length equals 14 residues. The germline CDR1 and CDR2 sequences are LGHDT and YNNKEL (reference sequence). The CDR3 loop is CASSERDYKNIQYF. The CDR3 DNA is TGTGCCAGCAGCGAAAGGGACTATAAAAACATTCAGTACTTC.

The CDR3 loop reads CASSRRLAGGPLGDTQYF. CDR3 nucleotide sequence: TGCGCCAGCAGTCGGAGACTAGCGGGAGGGCCCTTAGGAGATACGCAGTATTTT. The chain combines TRBV23-1 with TRBJ2-3; 14 nucleotides align to TRBD2. TRBV23-1 is given ORF status, its function remaining uncertain. With 4 bases clipped from V and 5 bases from J, the junction kept 11 bases outside the gene matches. The CDR3 totals 18 residues.